This T cell receptor beta chain derives from a study of blood T cell repertoires in COVID-19. Trimming shortened V by 6 bases and J by 7 bases, and 15 bases separated the two germline ends. The CDR3 sequence is 13 residues long. CDR1 is SQVTM, CDR2 ANQGSEA, per germline. The data were produced by immunoSEQ multiplex PCR, yet TCRdb's version contains in-frame clones alone and is incomplete. The sample includes over 100,000 clones, roughly 86% seen only once; the top ten take around 4.6%. The chain has TRBV29-1 and TRBJ2-2, with D tentatively TRBD2 (5 bases). The origin of this receptor is a man aged 40-49 years with acute or convalescent COVID-19. The sequenced sample consisted of peripheral blood. The CDR3 coding sequence is TGCAGCGTGACACGCGGGCCGGACGGGGAGCTGTTTTTT. This translates into CSVTRGPDGELFF.